The 21 T cell receptor beta chains below were found in one sample sequenced in a study of blood T cell repertoires in COVID-19. Method: immunoSEQ multiplex PCR; TCRdb's copy keeps in-frame clones and lacks some. The sample records 200,000 to 250,000 clones, approximately 80% being singletons. Material for sequencing was PBMCs or T cells enriched from blood (not recorded which). The receptors derive from a woman aged 45-65 years with acute COVID-19.

This chain uses TRBV7-6 with TRBJ2-7; 9 bases align to TRBD1. There are 18 residues in the CDR3. The V segment lost 1 base and the J segment 2 bases; nucleotides outside the gene matches: 12. Germline CDR1 SGHVS, CDR2 FNYEAQ. The CDR3 loop reads CASSLVTGTGLPTYEQYF. The CDR3 coding sequence is TGTGCCAGCAGCTTAGTAACCGGGACAGGGTTACCTACCTACGAGCAGTACTTC. Based on the CDR3 plus reference TRBV7-6 and TRBJ2-7, the full variable domain is GAGVSQSPRYKVTKRGQDVALRCDPISGHVSLYWYRQALGQGPEFLTYFNYEAQQDKSGLPNDRFSAERPEGSISTLTIQRTEQRDSAMYRCASSLVTGTGLPTYEQYFGPGTRLTVT.

The rearrangement uses TRBV4-1 and TRBJ2-1, with a tentative D call TRBD1 (5 bases). V was shortened by 1 base and J by 6 bases, with 16 bases between the two germline ends. Looked up from germline, CDR1 is MGHRA and CDR2 is YSYEKL. The CDR3 totals 16 residues. DNA of the CDR3: TGCGCCAGCAGCCAAGGGCAGGGAAGAAGCAGCAATGAGCAGTTCTTC. Translating it yields CASSQGQGRSSNEQFF.

V is TRBV5-4 and J is TRBJ1-2, with D uncertain. The CDR3 runs 14 residues. Germline V lookup: CDR1 SGHNT, CDR2 YYREEE (reference sequence). V was pared by 0 bases and J by 4 bases, with 10 bases between. The chain's CDR3 is CASSLDRGIYGYTF. The DNA of the CDR3 is TGTGCCAGCAGCTTGGACCGGGGTATCTATGGCTACACCTTC.

This sequence joins TRBV5-8 and TRBJ2-7; TRBD1 agrees at 9 bases. This CDR3 spans 14 amino acids. CDR1 and CDR2 (germline): SGHTS, YDEGEE. J was trimmed by 7 bases and V by 4 bases; bases with no gene match: 9. The DNA for the CDR3 is TGTGCCAGCAGCCACCGGGACAGGGAAGTTGAGCAGTACTTC. It yields the protein CASSHRDREVEQYF.

The chain carries TRBV15 and TRBJ2-5; 9 bases fit TRBD1. The CDR3 is 14 residues long. The V gene end was trimmed by 5 bases and the J gene end by 3 bases; junction bases not matched to a gene: 4. CDR1 is LNHNV and CDR2 is YYDKDF in the germline V gene (reference sequence). CDR3 sequence (DNA): TGTGCCACCAGCGAACAGGGGGCTGAAGAGACCCAGTACTTC. Protein product: CATSEQGAEETQYF. Full variable domain (outside the CDR3, taken from reference TRBV15 and TRBJ2-5): DAMVIQNPRYQVTQFGKPVTLSCSQTLNHNVMYWYQQKSSQAPKLLFHYYDKDFNNEADTPDNFQSRRPNTSFCFLDIRSPGLGDTAMYLCATSEQGAEETQYFGPGTRLLVL.

The rearrangement uses TRBV29-1 and TRBJ1-2; the match to TRBD1 covers 8 bases. The ends lost 7 bases at V and 5 bases at J; junction bases unmatched: 6. The CDR3 consists of 12 residues. In germline, CDR1 is SQVTM, CDR2 ANQGSEA. The CDR3 nucleotides read TGCAGCGGACGGGACAGGCTGTATGGCTACACCTTC. This translates into CSGRDRLYGYTF.

The chain employs TRBV27 and TRBJ2-1, with a weak D call TRBD2 (6 bases). This CDR3 is built from 15 residues. CDR1 is MNHEY and CDR2 is SMNVEV in the germline V gene (reference sequence). V was shortened by 4 bases and J by 0 bases, with 10 bases between the two germline ends. The CDR3 here is CASSSGLVSYNEQFF. The CDR3 DNA sequence: TGTGCCAGCAGTTCGGGACTGGTCTCCTACAATGAGCAGTTCTTC.

J is TRBJ1-6 and V is TRBV6-5, with 12 bases lining up with TRBD1. The V gene end was trimmed by 6 bases and the J gene end by 6 bases; junction bases not matched to a gene: 0. The CDR3 contains 14 residues. CDR1 MNHEY and CDR2 SVGAGI come from the germline V gene. This CDR3 is CASRGQGANSPLHF. DNA for the CDR3: TGTGCCAGCAGGGGACAGGGGGCTAATTCACCCCTCCACTTT.

The chain recombines TRBV5-6 with TRBJ2-7; 11 bases align to TRBD2. The CDR3 loop spans 17 amino acids. Unmatched junction bases numbered 8, after V lost 0 bases and J lost 3 bases. Looked up from germline, CDR1 is SGHDT and CDR2 is YYEEEE. The CDR3 region has the DNA TGTGCCAGCAGCTTGGGCAACTCCGGACTAGCGGGCTACGAGCAGTACTTC. It codes for CASSLGNSGLAGYEQYF.

The chain is built from TRBV5-5 and TRBJ1-2, with 7 bases matching TRBD1. Germline assignment: CDR1 SGHKS and CDR2 YYEKEE (reference sequence). Trimming took 0 bases from V and 3 from J; bases not matched to a gene: 8. The CDR3 extends over 16 amino acids. The CDR3 DNA sequence: TGTGCCAGCAGCTTGGTGGAGACAGGGACCCACTATGGCTACACCTTC. Amino acid sequence: CASSLVETGTHYGYTF. Drawing the rest from reference TRBV5-5 and TRBJ1-2, the complete variable domain is DAGVTQSPTHLIKTRGQQVTLRCSPISGHKSVSWYQQVLGQGPQFIFQYYEKEERGRGNFPDRFSARQFPNYSSELNVNALLLGDSALYLCASSLVETGTHYGYTFGSGTRLTVV.

The chain is built from TRBV6-2 or TRBV6-3 and TRBJ2-7; TRBD1 agrees at 7 bases. With 5 bases clipped from V and 0 bases from J, the junction kept 7 bases outside the gene matches. This CDR3 comprises 15 residues. Germline V lookup: CDR1 MNHEY, CDR2 SVGEGT. CDR3 residues: CASSGTGTASYEQYF. CDR3 nucleotides: TGTGCCAGCAGTGGGACCGGGACAGCCTCCTACGAGCAGTACTTC.

V usage is TRBV7-6 and J usage is TRBJ2-3; D is undetermined. Trimming left V 4 bases short and J 1 base short, with 15 bases between. The CDR3 has 16 residues. The germline CDR1 and CDR2 sequences are SGHVS and FNYEAQ. The CDR3 is CASSSKMPERTDTQYF. CDR3 in DNA: TGTGCCAGCAGCTCCAAGATGCCTGAGCGCACAGATACGCAGTATTTT.

The chain carries TRBV7-9 and TRBJ2-2, with 7 bases identical to TRBD1. The ends lost 4 bases at V and 6 bases at J; junction bases unmatched: 5. This CDR3 contains 14 residues. CDR1 and CDR2 (germline): SEHNR, FQNEAQ (reference sequence). The chain's CDR3 is CASSSKTGPGELFF. The CDR3 nucleotides read TGTGCCAGCAGCTCCAAGACAGGGCCCGGGGAGCTGTTTTTT.

The chain couples TRBV7-2 to TRBJ2-3; 8 bases map to TRBD2. This CDR3 comprises 16 residues. The V and J ends lost 5 bases and 0 bases, in that order; junction bases with no gene match: 7. The germline V gene encodes CDR1 SGHTA and CDR2 FQGNSA. CDR3 nucleotides: TGTGCCAGCAGCCGCTCGAGCGGGAGTAGCACAGATACGCAGTATTTT. Amino acids: CASSRSSGSSTDTQYF.

The chain joins TRBV3-1 (or the pseudogene TRBV3-2) to TRBJ2-1; 9 positions agree with TRBD2. Germline V gene lookup returns CDR1 LGHDT and CDR2 YNNKEL (reference sequence). The CDR3 has 17 amino acids. Trimming cost V 1 base and J 7 bases; bases outside gene matches: 11. The CDR3 loop reads CASSQVSLLAGANEQFF. As DNA, the CDR3 is TGTGCCAGCAGCCAAGTTTCTTTACTAGCGGGTGCTAATGAGCAGTTCTTC.

The sample holds a few counts of this clone. The rearrangement uses TRBV11-2 and TRBJ1-5, with a weak D call TRBD1 (6 bases). The CDR3 is 16 amino acids. Trimming stripped 5 bases from V and 0 bases from J, with 14 bases between. CDR1 and CDR2 from the germline V gene are SGHAT and FQNNGV. The CDR3 nucleotides are TGTGCCAGCAGCATCGGACAGACGTATAGCAATCAGCCCCAGCATTTT. This codes for CASSIGQTYSNQPQHF.

The chain carries TRBV2 and TRBJ2-1, with 7 bases aligning to TRBD2. The CDR3 spans 17 residues. Looked up from germline, CDR1 is SNHLY and CDR2 is FYNNEI. J gave up 4 bases and V 5 bases, and 14 bases lay outside the gene matches. The CDR3 protein is CASSPRLATEIYNEQFF. Written as DNA, the CDR3 is TGTGCCAGCAGTCCCAGACTAGCCACGGAGATTTACAATGAGCAGTTCTTC.

The chain is built from TRBV9 and TRBJ1-6; D not certain. Germline V lookup: CDR1 SGDLS, CDR2 YYNGEE. Trimming shortened V by 3 bases and J by 2 bases, and 9 bases separated the two germline ends. The CDR3 contains 15 residues. The CDR3 protein is CASSGGTPYNSPLHF. The CDR3 DNA sequence: TGTGCCAGCAGCGGCGGCACCCCCTATAATTCACCCCTCCACTTT.

This chain's CDR3 is CSVVEGSSLHF. The CDR3 nucleotides read TGCAGCGTTGTCGAGGGCTCATCCCTCCACTTT. The chain employs TRBV29-1 and TRBJ1-6; D not certain. This CDR3 has 11 amino acids. The ends were cut back, 4 bases at V and 14 bases at J, with 12 bases in the middle. From germline, CDR1 is SQVTM and CDR2 ANQGSEA. The full variable domain, with the rest looked up from reference TRBV29-1 and TRBJ1-6, is SAVISQKPSRDICQRGTSLTIQCQVDSQVTMMFWYRQQPGQSLTLIATANQGSEATYESGFVIDKFPISRPNLTFSTLTVSNMSPEDSSIYLCSVVEGSSLHFGNGTRLTVT.

This chain uses TRBV19 with TRBJ2-1, with D possibly matching TRBD2 (6 bases). Germline V gene lookup returns CDR1 LNHDA and CDR2 SQIVND (reference sequence). The CDR3 is made up of 14 amino acids. The V end was cut by 5 bases, the J end by 4 bases, with 12 bases between. CDR3 sequence: CASSWAGLYNEQFF. In nucleotides, the CDR3 is TGTGCCAGTAGTTGGGCGGGGTTATACAATGAGCAGTTCTTC.

This chain uses TRBV5-1 with TRBJ1-1; 12 nucleotides agree with TRBD1. The CDR3 consists of 17 residues. Germline V gives CDR1 SGHRS, CDR2 YFSETQ. V trimming: 4 bases; J trimming: 1 base; junction bases outside the gene matches: 8. CDR3: CASSTYRDRGPNTEAFF. The CDR3 DNA follows: TGCGCCAGCAGCACATACCGGGACAGGGGGCCGAACACTGAAGCTTTCTTT.